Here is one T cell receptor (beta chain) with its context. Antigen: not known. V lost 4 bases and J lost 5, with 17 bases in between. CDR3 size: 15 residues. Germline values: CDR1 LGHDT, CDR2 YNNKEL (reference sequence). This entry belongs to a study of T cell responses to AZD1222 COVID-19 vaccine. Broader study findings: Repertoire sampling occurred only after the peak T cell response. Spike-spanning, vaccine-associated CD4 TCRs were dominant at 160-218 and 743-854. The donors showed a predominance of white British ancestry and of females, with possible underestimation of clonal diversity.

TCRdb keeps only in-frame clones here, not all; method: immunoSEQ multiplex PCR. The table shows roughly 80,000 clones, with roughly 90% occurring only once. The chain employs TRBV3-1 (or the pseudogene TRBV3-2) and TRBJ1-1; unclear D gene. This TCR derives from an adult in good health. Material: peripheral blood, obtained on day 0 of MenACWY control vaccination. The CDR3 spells CASSRRSLAETEAFF. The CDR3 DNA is TGTGCCAGCAGCCGCAGATCTTTGGCGGAAACTGAAGCTTTCTTT.